This TCR beta chain was captured in a study of kidney transplant recipient with SARS-CoV-2 infection. V was cut by 0 bases and J by 7 bases, with 15 bases left in between. Germline lookup yields CDR1 MRHNA and CDR2 SNTAGT. The CDR3 length is 15 residues. TCRdb independently ran MiXCR on the reads; one entry per CDR3 protein. This sample has approximately 250,000 distinct CDR3 sequences, with around 26% found just once. This clonotype was recorded a few times. The receptor was derived from a male patient aged 25 to 39 who had COVID-19 and was a kidney transplant recipient. Some T cells may be the graft donor's. The rearrangement uses TRBV6-4 and TRBJ1-2; no clear D gene. The sample was a blood sample, taken at baseline and on approximately day 120 from a kidney transplant recipient. The CDR3 spells CASSDSGRVDRGYTF. DNA of the CDR3: TGTGCCAGCAGTGACTCCGGGCGCGTGGACCGTGGCTACACCTTC.